Listed here is a single TCR beta chain. Its antigen is as yet unknown. This sample is drawn from a study of cytomegalovirus exposure and HLA in healthy donors. Background on the study: Of several hundred genotyped donors, approximately 80% clustered with self-reported Caucasian donors. Study-level results: 164 TCR beta chains were listed as cytomegalovirus-associated. Relative to the approximately 680-donor mean, N-insertions were reportedly fewer in an Asian-associated ancestry cluster in a later analysis.

The ends were cut back, 10 bases at V and 7 bases at J, with 16 bases in the middle. CDR3 length equals 12 residues. Germline V lookup: CDR1 MDHEN, CDR2 SYDVKM. The PCR ran on 60 Vbeta and 13 Jbeta primers. Profiling relied on immunoSEQ multiplex PCR, and the TCRdb table lists in-frame clones only, not all of them. Of approximately 140,000 clones detected, roughly 80% appear once; the ten largest clones hold roughly 4%. This sequence joins TRBV28 and TRBJ1-2, with TRBD1 as a possible D gene (5 bases). This clonotype was sampled from a woman between 40 and 55 years old in good health and CMV-seronegative. Sequenced sample: PBMCs. The CDR3 sequence is CATQGARAGYTF. CDR3 coding DNA: TGTGCCACCCAAGGGGCTCGCGCTGGCTACACCTTC.